What follows are 13 T cell receptor beta chains derived from one specimen sequenced in a study of cytotoxic CD8 clonotypes in ibrutinib-treated CLL. Measured with immunoSEQ multiplex PCR; TCRdb has only the in-frame clones, and not every one. This table holds 300,000 or so clones, under 70% found once. The sample in question was PBMCs, obtained after 36 months of ibrutinib treatment. The receptors come from a human donor with chronic lymphocytic leukemia.

The CDR3 sequence: CASSHPLNPYGYTF. The DNA for the CDR3 is TGTGCCAGCAGTCATCCTTTGAATCCCTATGGCTACACCTTC. This rearrangement joins TRBV6-6 to TRBJ1-2; D ambiguous. The length of the CDR3 is 14 residues. Germline V gene lookup returns CDR1 MNHNY and CDR2 SVGAGI (reference sequence). Trimming pared 5 bases from V and 4 bases from J, leaving 14 bases between.

This clone has just a few counts. The chain employs TRBV12-5 and TRBJ2-1, with a weak D call TRBD1 (6 bases). V was clipped by 7 bases and J by 1 base, with 14 bases between them. Germline V gene data show CDR1 as LGHNT and CDR2 as FRNRAP. CDR3 length: 15 amino acids. CDR3 region: CASVGGRTSYNEQFF. The CDR3 bases are TGTGCTAGTGTTGGGGGCCGGACTTCCTACAATGAGCAGTTCTTC. The full variable domain, in which reference TRBV12-5 and TRBJ2-1 provide the parts outside the CDR3, is DARVTQTPRHKVTEMGQEVTMRCQPILGHNTVFWYRQTMMQGLELLAYFRNRAPLDDSGMPKDRFSAEMPDATLATLKIQPSEPRDSAVYFCASVGGRTSYNEQFFGPGTRLTVL.

A few counts support this clone. V usage is TRBV5-6 and J usage is TRBJ2-7; D might be TRBD1 (6 bases). Trimming cost V 4 bases and J 2 bases, with 13 bases left between them. The CDR3 covers 14 residues. Germline values: CDR1 SGHDT, CDR2 YYEEEE. CDR3: CASSQGRDTYEQYF. As DNA, the CDR3 is TGTGCCAGCAGCCAAGGCAGGGACACCTACGAGCAGTACTTC.

The V gene is TRBV5-4, the J gene TRBJ2-2; D is uncertain. This CDR3 spans 12 amino acids. Germline V lookup: CDR1 SGHNT, CDR2 YYREEE (reference sequence). V dropped 4 bases and J dropped 1 base, with 2 bases sitting between them. The CDR3 loop is CASSGNTGELFF. The CDR3 nucleotides are TGTGCCAGCAGCGGGAACACCGGGGAGCTGTTTTTT.

The chain carries TRBV29-1 and TRBJ1-2; D gene uncertain. The CDR3 sequence is 14 residues long. In germline, CDR1 is SQVTM, CDR2 ANQGSEA. Trimming stripped 0 bases from V and 2 bases from J, with 10 bases between. DNA for the CDR3: TGCAGCGTTGAAGATCTTGGACGGAACTATGGCTACACCTTC. Its protein product is CSVEDLGRNYGYTF.

The CDR3 bases are TGTGCCAGCAGCAAAGCCGACAGGGTTTTTGCCTACGAGCAGTACTTC. This sequence encodes CASSKADRVFAYEQYF. The rearrangement links TRBV21-1 to TRBJ2-7; the table's D call of TRBD1 was not tested on the DNA. TRBV21-1 is marked as a pseudogene. The CDR3 sequence is 16 residues long.

The chain carries TRBV10-3 and TRBJ1-1; D not resolved. V dropped 6 bases and J dropped 4 bases, with 12 bases sitting between them. The germline V gene encodes CDR1 ENHRY and CDR2 SYGVKD. The CDR3 runs to 13 residues. The CDR3 DNA follows: TGTGCCATCAGCTACGGTTTGGGCACTGAAGCTTTCTTT. It specifies CAISYGLGTEAFF.

Here the CDR3 DNA reads TGCAGCGCCGAGGGGGAAAACACTGAAGCTTTCTTT. Translated, it gives CSAEGENTEAFF. The V gene is TRBV29-1, the J gene TRBJ1-1, with D maybe TRBD1 (6 bases). V shed 7 bases and J shed 2 bases, with 11 bases lying between them. The germline CDR1 and CDR2 sequences are SQVTM and ANQGSEA. The CDR3 length is 12 residues. Looking up the rest from reference TRBV29-1 and TRBJ1-1 gives the full variable domain: SAVISQKPSRDICQRGTSLTIQCQVDSQVTMMFWYRQQPGQSLTLIATANQGSEATYESGFVIDKFPISRPNLTFSTLTVSNMSPEDSSIYLCSAEGENTEAFFGQGTRLTVV.

The genes are TRBV2 and TRBJ2-3, with 13 bases aligning to TRBD2. The germline gives CDR1 SNHLY, CDR2 FYNNEI. The V segment lost 10 bases and the J segment 7 bases; nucleotides outside the gene matches: 20. The CDR3 runs 18 residues. The CDR3 spells CANYLKNGLAGVGYTQYF. The CDR3 DNA is TGTGCCAACTACCTTAAAAACGGACTAGCGGGAGTGGGTTATACGCAGTATTTT.

Only a few counts were recorded for this clone. V is TRBV9 and J is TRBJ1-6; a weak D match, TRBD1 (5 bases). V was pared by 3 bases and J by 9 bases, with 10 bases between. Germline-derived CDR1 and CDR2 are SGDLS and YYNGEE. The CDR3 is 13 residues long. CDR3 DNA sequence: TGTGCCAGCAGCGCGGGGCCTGGTTCACCCCTCCACTTT. This gives the protein CASSAGPGSPLHF.

This rearrangement joins TRBV10-1 to TRBJ1-1; the D gene is possibly TRBD1 (6 bases). Germline CDR1 reads WNHNN; CDR2 reads SYGVQD (reference sequence). The CDR3 is 16 residues long. Deletions cut 5 bases from V and 3 bases from J, with 19 bases between. The CDR3 nucleotides read TGCGCCAGCAGTCCCCGGGGGGCGGAAAGTGACACTGAAGCTTTCTTT. It is translated as CASSPRGAESDTEAFF.

Comments on this clone: A much larger clone differs from this one at a single base, so this may be a read error. The V call is TRBV11-2, the J call TRBJ2-3; D gene uncertain. The CDR3 consists of 13 residues. The germline CDR1 and CDR2 sequences are SGHAT and FQNNGV. V lost 1 base, J lost 2 bases, and 4 bases lay in between. Here the CDR3 reads CASSLGYTDTQYF. The CDR3 bases are TGTGCCAGCAGCTTAGGTTACACAGATACGCAGTATTTT.

As DNA, the CDR3 is TGTGCCACCAGCAGAGATCAAGGGGTGCGTGGCTACACCTTC. Its translation: CATSRDQGVRGYTF. The gene calls are TRBV15 and TRBJ1-2; D perhaps matches TRBD1 (5 bases). The germline CDR1 and CDR2 sequences are LNHNV and YYDKDF (reference sequence). CDR3 length: 14 amino acids. V lost 0 bases and J 7 bases, leaving 12 bases between the germline ends.